The present entry profiles one T cell receptor (beta chain) with its context. Its target is unknown. Here immunoSEQ multiplex PCR was the method, and the copy in TCRdb shows in-frame clones only, minus some. The sample has just over 90,000 clones, 80% to 90% seen once. The data derive from a study of T cell responses to AZD1222 COVID-19 vaccine. Whole-study results and caveats: Two AZD1222 administrations were followed by greater Spike-specific TCR breadth and depth.

Germline-derived CDR1 and CDR2 are WNHNN and SYGVQD (reference sequence). V lost 5 bases and J 1 base, leaving 13 bases between the germline ends. This CDR3 is 15 amino acids long. Sequencing was performed on peripheral blood, taken 28 days after the second AZD1222 dose. The chain employs TRBV10-1 and TRBJ2-3; tentatively, D is TRBD1 (5 bases). This receptor was identified in an adult who received the AZD1222 COVID-19 vaccine. The CDR3 nucleotides are TGCGCCAGCAGTCTTAAGGGGTACTGCACAGATACGCAGTATTTT. This gives the protein CASSLKGYCTDTQYF.